The next 9 T cell receptor beta chains were all read from a single sample in a study of T cell responses to AZD1222 COVID-19 vaccine. Measured with immunoSEQ multiplex PCR; TCRdb has only the in-frame clones, and not every one. This table holds 130,000 to 150,000 clones, 82% found once. The sequences come from peripheral blood, collected on day 0 of MenACWY control vaccination. These TCRs come from an adult in good health.

The chain uses TRBV3-1 (or the pseudogene TRBV3-2) and TRBJ1-3, with D possibly being TRBD1 (5 bases). Trimming cost V 1 base and J 0 bases, with 13 bases left between them. Germline values: CDR1 LGHDT, CDR2 YNNKEL (reference sequence). CDR3 length: 17 residues. CDR3: CASSQGSGGSSGNTIYF. The CDR3 DNA is TGTGCCAGCAGCCAAGGTTCGGGGGGGAGCTCTGGAAACACCATATATTTT.

The chain joins TRBV19 to TRBJ2-3; 9 nucleotides agree with TRBD1. V dropped 4 bases and J dropped 7; count of bases not matched to a gene: 9. The CDR3 is 15 residues long. CDR1 LNHDA and CDR2 SQIVND come from the germline V gene (reference sequence). CDR3 sequence: CASSKGTGRINTQYF. CDR3 in DNA: TGTGCCAGTAGTAAGGGGACAGGGCGCATAAATACGCAGTATTTT.

The V gene is TRBV14, the J gene TRBJ2-6, with D maybe TRBD2 (5 bases). The V end lost 3 bases, the J end lost 0 bases, and 15 bases lay between the germline ends. CDR3 size: 18 residues. Looked up from germline, CDR1 is SGHDN and CDR2 is FVKESK. The CDR3 DNA follows: TGTGCCAGCAGCCACCGACGAGCGGCAAGCTCTGGGGCCAACGTCCTGACTTTC. It encodes CASSHRRAASSGANVLTF.

This chain uses TRBV30 with TRBJ1-1; D ambiguous. The CDR3 extends over 13 amino acids. Trimming pared 0 bases from V and 0 bases from J, leaving 5 bases between. The germline gives CDR1 GTSNPN, CDR2 SVGIG (reference sequence). The CDR3 DNA sequence: TGTGCCTGGAGTGTACTAATGAACACTGAAGCTTTCTTT. It codes for CAWSVLMNTEAFF.

The chain links TRBV5-1 to TRBJ2-2, with 8 bases aligning to TRBD1. The CDR3 extends over 16 amino acids. The germline CDR1 and CDR2 sequences are SGHRS and YFSETQ. J gave up 1 base and V 3 bases, and 5 bases lay outside the gene matches. As DNA, the CDR3 is TGCGCCAGCAGCTACACCGGGACAGGGAACACCGGGGAGCTGTTTTTT. Protein product: CASSYTGTGNTGELFF.

This clone was recorded a few times. This sequence joins TRBV11-2 and TRBJ2-1; 9 positions match TRBD2. The CDR3 covers 14 residues. Losses at the gene ends were 5 bases for V and 9 bases for J; bases not matched to a gene: 8. In germline, CDR1 is SGHAT, CDR2 FQNNGV. The CDR3 coding sequence is TGTGCCAGCAGCCCCTTCGCGGGGGGGCTTGAGCAGTTCTTC. It encodes CASSPFAGGLEQFF.

The V call is TRBV5-4, the J call TRBJ2-3; 8 nucleotides match TRBD1. The V segment lost 4 bases and the J segment 3 bases; nucleotides outside the gene matches: 19. The germline V gene has CDR1 SGHNT and CDR2 YYREEE (reference sequence). The CDR3 spans 19 residues. Here the CDR3 reads CASSRGLAGGALRTDTQYF. In nucleotides, the CDR3 is TGTGCCAGCAGCCGTGGGTTGGCAGGGGGCGCTTTGAGGACAGATACGCAGTATTTT.

The V and J genes are TRBV5-1 and TRBJ2-5; possible D gene TRBD1, 5 bases. Germline V lookup: CDR1 SGHRS, CDR2 YFSETQ. Trimming stripped 0 bases from V and 5 bases from J, with 14 bases between. CDR3 length: 15 amino acids. CDR3 nucleotides: TGCGCCAGCAGCTTGGGGGGCCAGGCCCGCGAGACCCAGTACTTC. Amino acid sequence: CASSLGGQARETQYF.

This clone was observed a single time. The chain employs TRBV7-6 and TRBJ2-3; weak D call: TRBD2 (6 bases). In germline, CDR1 is SGHVS, CDR2 FNYEAQ. This CDR3 spans 16 amino acids. Trimming took off 3 bases at V and 3 bases at J, with 16 bases between the two ends. The CDR3 DNA is TGTGCCAGCAGCTTGCGTCTCACGGGGGATACAGATACGCAGTATTTT. Translated: CASSLRLTGDTDTQYF.